These 13 T cell receptor beta chains came from one sample sequenced in a study of T cell repertoires in cytomegalovirus infection. TCRdb re-analysed the reads in MiXCR, keeping a single row per CDR3 protein. The sample includes roughly 350,000 distinct CDR3 sequences, about a third of them seen just once. Their target antigens are unknown. Sequencing was performed on cultured PBMCs, taken from culture after CMV antigen stimulation. All receptors come from a human donor in good health (CMV status not recorded). Some clones in this sample may be carry-over from other donors' samples.

CDR3: CASSLSPAGELFF. CDR3 nucleotide sequence: TGTGCCAGCAGTTTATCACCTGCCGGGGAGCTGTTTTTT. The chain is built from TRBV28 and TRBJ2-2; D uncertain. V was cut by 1 base and J by 6 bases, with 6 bases left in between. Germline CDR1 MDHEN, CDR2 SYDVKM. CDR3 length: 13 amino acids. Looking up the rest from reference TRBV28 and TRBJ2-2 gives the full variable domain: DVKVTQSSRYLVKRTGEKVFLECVQDMDHENMFWYRQDPGLGLRLIYFSYDVKMKEKGDIPEGYSVSREKKERFSLILESASTNQTSMYLCASSLSPAGELFFGEGSRLTVL.

This clonotype was found many times. The chain joins TRBV7-2 to TRBJ2-3; TRBD2 aligns across 10 bases. V shed 5 bases and J 2 bases; nucleotides not matched to a gene: 4. The length of the CDR3 is 15 residues. CDR1 is SGHTA, CDR2 FQGNSA, per germline. CDR3 nucleotide sequence: TGTGCCAGCAGCCTACTAGCGGGACTCACAGATACGCAGTATTTT. This encodes CASSLLAGLTDTQYF.

In its sample, this clonotype was seen a few times. This chain uses TRBV6-1 with TRBJ2-7; D is uncertain. The CDR3 totals 12 residues. From germline, CDR1 is MNHNS and CDR2 SASEGT. V lost 7 bases and J lost 6, with 13 bases in between. The DNA for the CDR3 is TGTGCCAGCAAAGGAGCGTACGGCGAGCAGTACGTC. This sequence encodes CASKGAYGEQYV.

In this sample, this clonotype turned up many times. The chain combines TRBV20-1 with TRBJ1-6, with D unclear. V was pared by 4 bases and J by 0 bases, with 16 bases between. The CDR3 totals 17 residues. Germline V CDR1 and CDR2: DFQATT, SNEGSKA (reference sequence). CDR3 sequence reads: CSATLTRPSSYNSPLHF. The DNA of the CDR3 is TGCAGTGCTACCCTTACGCGACCGAGCTCCTATAATTCACCCCTCCACTTT.

In this sample, this clonotype turned up once. The junction does not match germline at one end; this may be a read error. V is TRBV5-1 and J is TRBJ2-3, with TRBD2 identical over 7 bases. CDR1 SGHRS and CDR2 YFSETQ come from the germline V gene. This CDR3 is 17 amino acids long. CDR3 sequence: CAGSLASTSEGPDTQYF. The CDR3 DNA reads as TGCGCCGGCAGCTTGGCATCTACTAGCGAGGGCCCAGATACGCAGTATTTT.

This clonotype has a handful of counts. This chain uses TRBV7-2 with TRBJ1-2; D is ambiguous. V was pared by 5 bases and J by 4 bases, with 14 bases between. The length of the CDR3 is 14 residues. CDR1 SGHTA and CDR2 FQGNSA come from the germline V gene. The CDR3 reads CASSEPGYGYGYTF. The CDR3 DNA reads TGTGCCAGCAGCGAGCCCGGGTATGGCTATGGCTACACCTTC.

The chain combines TRBV12-3 or TRBV12-4 with TRBJ1-4, with D unclear. Trimming took 2 bases from V and 5 from J, leaving 9 bases between them. CDR3 length: 14 residues. In DNA form, the CDR3 reads TGTGCCAGCAGTTTAAATTCGGAGAATGAAAAACTGTTTTTT. Protein: CASSLNSENEKLFF.

This clonotype occurred a few times. The gene calls are TRBV7-3 and TRBJ2-2, with 8 bases matching TRBD1. The CDR3 sequence is 16 residues long. The V and J ends lost 5 bases and 3 bases, in that order; junction bases with no gene match: 8. CDR1 and CDR2 (germline): SGHTA, FQGTGA. The CDR3, as DNA: TGTGCCAGCAGCCCCGGGACAGGAGTTCACACCGGGGAGCTGTTTTTT. It encodes CASSPGTGVHTGELFF.

This sequence joins TRBV14 and TRBJ2-1; 8 bases line up with TRBD2. CDR3 length equals 15 residues. Unmatched junction bases numbered 10, after V lost 3 bases and J lost 9 bases. From germline, CDR1 is SGHDN and CDR2 FVKESK. CDR3: CASSQMHWGTSEQFF. The CDR3, as DNA: TGTGCCAGCAGCCAGATGCATTGGGGGACTAGTGAGCAGTTCTTC.

This clonotype was picked up a small number of times. The V gene is TRBV6-2 or TRBV6-3, the J gene TRBJ1-2; D gene uncertain. The CDR3 covers 17 residues. Germline lookup yields CDR1 MNHEY and CDR2 SVGEGT. V lost 4 bases to trimming and J lost 7 bases, with 25 bases between them. The CDR3 DNA sequence: TGTGCCAGCAGTTTTTTGTTGAATAACCCCTACCCTTTTGGCTACACCTTC. Translated: CASSFLLNNPYPFGYTF.

This clonotype was counted many times. The rearrangement joins TRBV7-2 to TRBJ2-1; D not certain. From germline, CDR1 is SGHTA and CDR2 FQGNSA. V was shortened by 7 bases and J by 8 bases, with 15 bases between the two germline ends. The CDR3 covers 13 residues. CDR3 amino acids: CASTSPIAHEQFF. As DNA, the CDR3 is TGTGCCAGCACCTCGCCTATCGCCCATGAGCAGTTCTTC.

The chain combines TRBV7-2 with TRBJ2-2, with 14 positions matching TRBD2. Germline trimming cut 5 bases from V and 3 bases from J; bases unmatched to any gene: 5. This CDR3 has 17 residues. CDR1 and CDR2 from the germline V gene are SGHTA and FQGNSA. CDR3 region: CASSRPGLAGDTGELFF. In nucleotides, the CDR3 is TGTGCCAGCAGCCGACCGGGACTAGCGGGAGACACCGGGGAGCTGTTTTTT.

This clonotype was seen a few times. CDR3: CASTSGRLGSTDTQYF. In nucleotides, the CDR3 is TGTGCCAGCACATCAGGGAGACTGGGGAGCACAGATACGCAGTATTTT. The chain joins TRBV7-8 to TRBJ2-3, with D perhaps given as TRBD1 or TRBD2 (5 bases each). The V gene lost 7 bases and the J gene lost 0 bases, with 17 bases spanning the gap. Per germline, CDR1 SGHVS and CDR2 FQNEAQ. This CDR3 is 16 amino acids long.